Listed below are T cell receptor beta chains from one sample, sequenced in a study of T cells in Graves' hyperthyroidism and ophthalmopathy. Each CDR3 protein gets one entry after TCRdb re-called the multiplex PCR reads with MiXCR. The sample shows a few hundred thousand distinct CDR3 sequences, approximately 13% of them seen only once. Sequencing was performed on blood. The receptors shown here come from a woman in her twenties or thirties with Graves' hyperthyroidism that later progressed to Graves' ophthalmopathy. Each CDR3 is given with its conserved first and last residue. Fields, in order: V gene, J gene, CDR3 protein.

TRBV7-2	TRBJ2-1	CASSRDRLSYNEQFF
TRBV9	TRBJ2-1	CASSSRDLVNEQFF
TRBV28	TRBJ1-2	CASSLNLEGNYGYTF
TRBV18	TRBJ1-1	CASSRDRENGAFF
TRBV28	TRBJ2-5	CASSLGGRGETQYF
TRBV30	TRBJ1-5	CALDGGGVQPQHF
TRBV2	TRBJ1-1	CASRGNAEAFF
TRBV27	TRBJ2-3	CASSLGVPPTDTQYF
TRBV7-2	TRBJ1-6	CASSSPSGRSSYNSPLHF
TRBV18	TRBJ1-1	CASSMVGATQGQNTEAFF
TRBV11-3	TRBJ1-1	CASSYAGTENTEAFF
TRBV28	TRBJ1-5	CASSPPDTLPDGNQPQHF
TRBV20-1	TRBJ1-5	CSARAGGPVDQPQHF
TRBV6-1	TRBJ1-4	CASTTNRVGEKLFF
TRBV9	TRBJ1-4	CASSVGDNTNEKLFF
TRBV18	TRBJ1-1	CASSPKVIVTEAFF
TRBV6-5	TRBJ1-1	CASSYSIRTGQMNTEAFF
TRBV11-2	TRBJ2-7	CASSLSFVLDEQYF
TRBV30	TRBJ1-3	CAWSRGRGNTIYF
TRBV6-1	TRBJ2-7	CASAHRGTPYEQYF
TRBV2	TRBJ1-1	CASSTMENTEAFF
TRBV19	TRBJ1-5	CASCITGGSGNQPQHF